The rows below give T cell receptor beta chains drawn from one sample of a study of T cell changes during pregnancy in multiple sclerosis. Libraries were prepared by immunoSEQ multiplex PCR; TCRdb keeps only in-frame clonotypes and omits some of them. The repertoire holds approximately 100,000 clones, with roughly 93% as singletons. This specimen consisted of peripheral blood, obtained before pregnancy. These receptors were obtained from a female donor with multiple sclerosis, enrolled in a pregnancy study. CDR3s include the opening cysteine and the closing phenylalanine or tryptophan. Each record gives: clone size, D gene, V gene, J gene, CDR3 DNA, CDR3 protein. The D gene is left open where the match is weak. Clone size is not always given. Where it is, it says once, few, many or a class for expanded clones.

size: NA; D: NA; V: TRBV27; J: TRBJ2-7; DNA: TGTGCCAGCCCCCTCCACGAGCAGTACTTC; CDR3: CASPLHEQYF
size: NA; D: NA; V: TRBV18; J: TRBJ1-1; DNA: TGTGCCAGCTCGCCCGGACAGATATACACTGAAGCTTTCTTT; CDR3: CASSPGQIYTEAFF
size: NA; D: NA; V: TRBV5-1; J: TRBJ2-4; DNA: TGCGCCAGCAGCGATACAGTAGCCAAAAACATTCAGTACTTC; CDR3: CASSDTVAKNIQYF
size: NA; D: NA; V: TRBV9; J: TRBJ2-5; DNA: TGTGCCAGCAGCGTAGATGAGATGAGCCGAGAGACCCAGTACTTC; CDR3: CASSVDEMSRETQYF
size: NA; D: TRBD1; V: TRBV19; J: TRBJ1-4; DNA: TGTGCCAGTAAAGGACAGGATAATGAAAAACTGTTTTTT; CDR3: CASKGQDNEKLFF
size: NA; D: NA; V: TRBV30; J: TRBJ2-7; DNA: TGTGCCTGGCGGGCCGGGACTGGATACGAGCAGTACTTC; CDR3: CAWRAGTGYEQYF
size: NA; D: TRBD2; V: TRBV4-1; J: TRBJ2-3; DNA: TGCGCCAGCAGCCAAGGGGGGGGAATAGGGGATACGCAGTATTTT; CDR3: CASSQGGGIGDTQYF
size: NA; D: TRBD1; V: TRBV5-1; J: TRBJ1-1; DNA: TGCGCCAGCAGCCTATTATTACAGGGGATGAACACTGAAGCTTTCTTT; CDR3: CASSLLLQGMNTEAFF
size: NA; D: TRBD2; V: TRBV19; J: TRBJ2-3; DNA: TGTGCCAGTAGTTTATCTAGCGGGAGGGCAGATACGCAGTATTTT; CDR3: CASSLSSGRADTQYF
size: NA; D: TRBD2; V: TRBV27; J: TRBJ2-7; DNA: TGTGCCAGCAGTTATGAGGGAGGGGTCTCCTACGAGCAGTACTTC; CDR3: CASSYEGGVSYEQYF
size: once; D: NA; V: TRBV5-1; J: TRBJ2-3; DNA: TGCGCCAGTATAAGCGCCCCAGATACGCAGTATTTT; CDR3: CASISAPDTQYF
size: NA; D: TRBD1; V: TRBV19; J: TRBJ2-1; DNA: TGTGCCAGTAGTATTGGGGACAGGGCCTACAATGAGCAGTTCTTC; CDR3: CASSIGDRAYNEQFF
size: NA; D: TRBD1; V: TRBV6-5; J: TRBJ1-3; DNA: TGTGCCAGCAGTCCACAGGGGTCTGGAAACACCATATATTTT; CDR3: CASSPQGSGNTIYF
size: once; D: NA; V: TRBV19; J: TRBJ2-3; DNA: TGTGCCAGTAGTATAGGGTCAGGGGCCTCCACAGATACGCAGTATTTT; CDR3: CASSIGSGASTDTQYF
size: once; D: TRBD2; V: TRBV11-2; J: TRBJ2-3; DNA: TGTGCCAGCAGCTTAGTAAAACTAGCGGGAGCGCGCACAGATACGCAGTATTTT; CDR3: CASSLVKLAGARTDTQYF
size: NA; D: TRBD1; V: TRBV19; J: TRBJ1-1; DNA: TGTGCCACTAAAACAGGGGGCACTGAAGCTTTCTTT; CDR3: CATKTGGTEAFF
size: NA; D: NA; V: TRBV6-5; J: TRBJ2-1; DNA: TGTGCCAGCTCAGGGGTGGGCAATGAGCAGTTCTTC; CDR3: CASSGVGNEQFF
size: NA; D: NA; V: TRBV28; J: TRBJ2-1; DNA: TGTGCCAGCAGTTTCCGGCGGAATGAGCAGTTCTTC; CDR3: CASSFRRNEQFF
size: NA; D: TRBD1; V: TRBV30; J: TRBJ1-1; DNA: TGTGCCTGGAAGGGGGCGGAGGGCACTGAAGCTTTCTTT; CDR3: CAWKGAEGTEAFF
size: NA; D: NA; V: TRBV6-1; J: TRBJ2-6; DNA: TGTGCCAGCAGTGCGACAGTAAACTCTGGGGCCAACGTCCTGACTTTC; CDR3: CASSATVNSGANVLTF
size: NA; D: TRBD1; V: TRBV19; J: TRBJ1-2; DNA: TGTGCCAGTAGTTCCCTAGACAGGGGCTATGGCTACACCTTC; CDR3: CASSSLDRGYGYTF
size: once; D: NA; V: TRBV30; J: TRBJ2-1; DNA: TGTGCCTCAGTTCCCAGCTCCTACAATGAGCAGTTCTTC; CDR3: CASVPSSYNEQFF
size: NA; D: NA; V: TRBV28; J: TRBJ2-7; DNA: TGTGCCAGCAGCCTCGATCAGGGAAACGAGCAGTACTTC; CDR3: CASSLDQGNEQYF
size: NA; D: NA; V: TRBV9; J: TRBJ2-2; DNA: TGTGCCAGCAGGGGCCCCGGGGAGCTGTTTTTT; CDR3: CASRGPGELFF
size: NA; D: TRBD2; V: TRBV29-1; J: TRBJ2-5; DNA: TGCAGCGTGCGCTCGGGAGGCGGACAAGAGACCCAGTACTTC; CDR3: CSVRSGGGQETQYF
size: NA; D: NA; V: TRBV6-6; J: TRBJ2-3; DNA: TGTGCCAGCAGTTACGGCAGCACAGATACGCAGTATTTT; CDR3: CASSYGSTDTQYF
size: NA; D: TRBD1; V: TRBV27; J: TRBJ1-4; DNA: TGTGCCAGCAGTTTATTGGGACAGAGTAATGAAAAACTGTTTTTT; CDR3: CASSLLGQSNEKLFF
size: NA; D: NA; V: TRBV5-5; J: TRBJ1-1; DNA: TGTGCCAGCAGCTTGGCCAAGAACACTGAAGCTTTCTTT; CDR3: CASSLAKNTEAFF
size: NA; D: TRBD2; V: TRBV5-1; J: TRBJ2-2; DNA: TGCGCCAGCAGGACTAGCGGGACCGTTGGGACCGGGGAGCTGTTTTTT; CDR3: CASRTSGTVGTGELFF
size: NA; D: NA; V: TRBV29-1; J: TRBJ2-1; DNA: TGCAGCGTTGGAAGACAAAACAATGAGCAGTTCTTC; CDR3: CSVGRQNNEQFF
size: NA; D: NA; V: TRBV5-1; J: TRBJ2-1; DNA: TGCGCCAGCAGCTTGAACAGAGCCCACAATGAGCAGTTCTTC; CDR3: CASSLNRAHNEQFF
size: NA; D: NA; V: TRBV5-1; J: TRBJ1-2; DNA: TGCGCCAGCAGCTTGATAAAGGGGGGGCACAACTATGGCTACACCTTC; CDR3: CASSLIKGGHNYGYTF
size: NA; D: NA; V: TRBV19; J: TRBJ2-3; DNA: TGTGCCAGTAGTATAGATCGCATCAGGGGAGCAGATACGCAGTATTTT; CDR3: CASSIDRIRGADTQYF
size: NA; D: NA; V: TRBV18; J: TRBJ2-3; DNA: TGTGCCAGCTCGTCGTTAGGAGTCGGATCAGATACGCAGTATTTT; CDR3: CASSSLGVGSDTQYF
size: NA; D: TRBD1; V: TRBV19; J: TRBJ1-1; DNA: TGTGCCAGTAGCCCGACAGGGTGGACTGAAGCTTTCTTT; CDR3: CASSPTGWTEAFF
size: few; D: NA; V: TRBV9; J: TRBJ1-2; DNA: TGTGCCAGCACCTCGCTGGGGGGTGGCTACACCTTC; CDR3: CASTSLGGGYTF
size: NA; D: NA; V: TRBV19; J: TRBJ1-1; DNA: TGTGCCAGTAGTATAGGCTCGGGGGTGCCCTTGAACACTGAAGCTTTCTTT; CDR3: CASSIGSGVPLNTEAFF
size: NA; D: TRBD2; V: TRBV2; J: TRBJ2-3; DNA: TGTGCCAGCAGTCTAGCGGGAGGGCAGGATACGCAGTATTTT; CDR3: CASSLAGGQDTQYF
size: NA; D: NA; V: TRBV6-6; J: TRBJ1-1; DNA: TGTGCCAGCAGTTACACCGCGGGTCACGATGAAGCTTTCTTT; CDR3: CASSYTAGHDEAFF
size: NA; D: TRBD1; V: TRBV2; J: TRBJ1-4; DNA: TGTGCCAGCAGGAAACCGGGACAGGGCAATGAAAAACTGTTTTTT; CDR3: CASRKPGQGNEKLFF
size: NA; D: NA; V: TRBV27; J: TRBJ2-7; DNA: TGTGCCAGCAGTTCCCTTTCCTACGAGCAGTACTTC; CDR3: CASSSLSYEQYF
size: NA; D: TRBD2; V: TRBV6-1; J: TRBJ2-3; DNA: TGTGCCAGCAGTGTTTGGGCGGGAGGTGACTGGAGCACAGATACGCAGTATTTT; CDR3: CASSVWAGGDWSTDTQYF
size: NA; D: TRBD1; V: TRBV29-1; J: TRBJ1-2; DNA: TGCAGCGTACCCGGGACAGGGACCTATGGCTACACCTTC; CDR3: CSVPGTGTYGYTF